Listed below are T cell receptor beta chains from one sample, sequenced in a study of CD8+ T cells in alopecia areata. Produced via immunoSEQ multiplex PCR; TCRdb's table is partial and in-frame only. The data show 140,000 to 150,000 clones, 45% to 60% seen once. The source material was CD4+ T cells sorted from blood, sampled at week 0. These receptors all come from a human donor with alopecia areata. Each CDR3 is given with its conserved first and last residue. D genes are given only for firm matches. Rows may omit the clone size; those that give it use once, few, many or a size class.

>NA|TRBV30|NA|TRBJ2-3
CAWSGYYDTQYF
TGTGCCTGGAGTGGGTATTACGATACGCAGTATTTT
>few|TRBV9|NA|TRBJ1-4
CASSARQARNEKLFF
TGTGCCAGCAGCGCTCGACAGGCGCGTAATGAAAAACTGTTTTTT
>NA|TRBV9|NA|TRBJ1-2
CASSVGSGSDGYTF
TGTGCCAGCAGCGTAGGCAGCGGCTCGGATGGCTACACCTTC
>few|TRBV28|TRBD1|TRBJ2-3
CASSLPGQGKSDTQYF
TGTGCCAGCAGTCTCCCAGGACAGGGGAAGTCAGATACGCAGTATTTT
>few|TRBV7-9|NA|TRBJ1-5
CASSLDHNQPQHF
TGTGCCAGCAGCTTAGACCATAATCAGCCCCAGCATTTT
>few|TRBV29-1|TRBD2|TRBJ2-7
CSVLGLAGSLYEQYF
TGCAGCGTTCTCGGACTAGCGGGATCATTATACGAGCAGTACTTC
>few|TRBV7-2|NA|TRBJ2-5
CASSRDGGQETQYF
TGTGCCAGCAGCCGGGATGGGGGCCAAGAGACCCAGTACTTC
>NA|TRBV4-2|TRBD2|TRBJ2-7
CASSQGEGLAEEGEQYF
TGTGCCAGCAGCCAAGGAGAGGGACTAGCGGAGGAGGGCGAGCAGTACTTC
>few|TRBV6-5|NA|TRBJ1-1
CASSKKMNTEAFF
TGTGCCAGCAGTAAAAAAATGAACACTGAAGCTTTCTTT
>few|TRBV5-1|NA|TRBJ2-7
CASSYLGDLAYEQYF
TGCGCCAGCAGTTACCTGGGAGATCTTGCCTACGAGCAGTACTTC
>once|TRBV7-9|TRBD2|TRBJ2-2
CASRLYAGALTGELFF
TGTGCCAGCCGCCTCTACGCGGGAGCCCTTACCGGGGAGCTGTTTTTT
>NA|TRBV28|NA|TRBJ2-7
CASSFLGNAIEQYF
TGTGCCAGCAGTTTTCTCGGCAACGCTATCGAGCAGTACTTC
>NA|TRBV30|TRBD1|TRBJ1-4
CAWSVSTGNLEKLFF
TGTGCCTGGAGTGTTTCGACAGGGAATTTGGAAAAACTGTTTTTT
>NA|TRBV30|TRBD2|TRBJ2-5
CAWSVGSSGSWSETQYF
TGTGCCTGGAGTGTAGGCTCTAGCGGGAGTTGGTCGGAGACCCAGTACTTC
>once|TRBV6-6|TRBD2|TRBJ2-5
CASSFLAGRGTQYF
TGTGCCAGCAGTTTCCTAGCGGGAAGGGGGACCCAGTACTTC
>NA|TRBV18|TRBD2|TRBJ2-7
CASSPQGSGGVYEQYF
TGTGCCAGCTCACCTCAAGGTAGCGGGGGAGTCTACGAGCAGTACTTC
>few|TRBV29-1|NA|TRBJ2-3
CSSDGSTDTQYF
TGCAGCTCGGACGGATCCACAGATACGCAGTATTTT
>once|TRBV10-3|TRBD2|TRBJ2-3
CAIKKAGGPTDTQYF
TGTGCCATAAAAAAAGCGGGAGGTCCCACAGATACGCAGTATTTT
>NA|TRBV15|TRBD2|TRBJ2-4
CATSRDSGTSGAKNIQYF
TGTGCCACCAGCAGAGATTCCGGGACTAGCGGGGCCAAAAACATTCAGTACTTC
>NA|TRBV29-1|TRBD2|TRBJ2-2
CSAGGYRGTRTGELFF
TGCAGCGCCGGGGGGTACCGGGGCACGCGGACCGGGGAGCTGTTTTTT
>NA|TRBV7-9|NA|TRBJ2-3
CASSLLGPTKDTQYF
TGTGCCAGCAGCCTTCTCGGACCAACCAAAGATACGCAGTATTTT
>few|TRBV6-5|NA|TRBJ1-1
CASSYSKWGLGTEAFF
TGTGCCAGCAGTTACTCGAAATGGGGGCTCGGGACTGAAGCTTTCTTT
>few|TRBV7-2|TRBD2|TRBJ2-1
CASSYGLAGSNEQFF
TGTGCCAGCAGCTACGGACTAGCGGGGAGCAATGAGCAGTTCTTC
>NA|TRBV27|TRBD2|TRBJ2-3
CATAKLAGAGDTQYF
TGTGCCACCGCAAAACTAGCGGGAGCGGGGGATACGCAGTATTTT
>NA|TRBV6-5|NA|TRBJ2-7
CASQGWPEQYF
TGTGCCAGCCAAGGGTGGCCCGAGCAGTACTTC
>NA|TRBV30|NA|TRBJ2-1
CAWTRGGLSNEQFF
TGTGCCTGGACCCGAGGGGGGCTCTCCAATGAGCAGTTCTTC
>once|TRBV7-8|NA|TRBJ1-5
CASSFGGKQPQHF
TGTGCCAGCAGCTTCGGAGGAAAGCAGCCCCAGCATTTT